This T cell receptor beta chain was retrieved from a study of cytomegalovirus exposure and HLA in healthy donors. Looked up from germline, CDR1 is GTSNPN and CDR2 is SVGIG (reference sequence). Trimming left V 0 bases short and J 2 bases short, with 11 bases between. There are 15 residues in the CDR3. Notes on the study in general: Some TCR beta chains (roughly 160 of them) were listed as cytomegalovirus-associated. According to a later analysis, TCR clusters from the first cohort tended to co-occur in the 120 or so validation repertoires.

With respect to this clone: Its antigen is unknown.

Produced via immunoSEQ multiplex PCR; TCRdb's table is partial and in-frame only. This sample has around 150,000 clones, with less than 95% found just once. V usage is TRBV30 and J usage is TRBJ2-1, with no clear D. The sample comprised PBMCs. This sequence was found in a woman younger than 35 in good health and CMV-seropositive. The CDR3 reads CAWSVLGPAYNEQFF. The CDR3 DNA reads TGTGCCTGGAGTGTTCTTGGGCCGGCCTACAATGAGCAGTTCTTC.